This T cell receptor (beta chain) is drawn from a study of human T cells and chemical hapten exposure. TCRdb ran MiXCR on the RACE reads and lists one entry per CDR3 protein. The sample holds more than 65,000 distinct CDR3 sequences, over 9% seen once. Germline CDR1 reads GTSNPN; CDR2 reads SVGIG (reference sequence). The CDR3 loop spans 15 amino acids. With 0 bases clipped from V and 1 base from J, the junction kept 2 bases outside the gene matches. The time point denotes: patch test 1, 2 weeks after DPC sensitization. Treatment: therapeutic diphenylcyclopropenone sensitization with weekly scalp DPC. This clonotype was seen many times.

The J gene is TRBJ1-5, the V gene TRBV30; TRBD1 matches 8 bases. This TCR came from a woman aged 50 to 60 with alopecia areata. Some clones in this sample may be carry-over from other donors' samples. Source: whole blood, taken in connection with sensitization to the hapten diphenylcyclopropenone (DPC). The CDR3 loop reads CAWSVQGGSNQPQHF. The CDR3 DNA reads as TGTGCCTGGAGTGTACAGGGGGGGAGCAATCAGCCCCAGCATTTT.